The 20 T cell receptor beta chains given below trace back to one sample, sequenced in a study of PD-1 blockade in classical Hodgkin lymphoma. Sequencing was performed with immunoSEQ multiplex PCR; in TCRdb, only in-frame clones are kept and a portion is missing. The repertoire holds tens of thousands of clones, more than 80% seen once, with approximately 16% in the top ten. The patients all showed relapse after autologous stem cell transplantation, while their brentuximab vedotin exposure varied. Material: peripheral blood mononuclear cells (PBMCs), obtained at baseline. These receptors all stem from a human donor with classical Hodgkin lymphoma.

There are a few counts of this clone. The rearrangement joins TRBV19 to TRBJ1-3; D unclear. The CDR3 runs to 12 residues. V gave up 3 bases and J gave up 5 bases, with 5 bases separating them. CDR1 is LNHDA and CDR2 is SQIVND in the germline V gene (reference sequence). The CDR3 loop is CASSIERNTIYF. The CDR3 DNA sequence: TGTGCCAGTAGTATTGAGCGAAACACCATATATTTT.

The chain recombines TRBV29-1 with TRBJ1-2; no firm D call. The CDR3 loop spans 15 amino acids. The V end was cut by 2 bases, the J end by 4 bases, with 17 bases between. CDR1 is SQVTM and CDR2 is ANQGSEA in the germline V gene. The DNA for the CDR3 is TGCAGCGTTGAATCGGGAATAGTACCGGGCTATGGCTACACCTTC. It translates to CSVESGIVPGYGYTF.

The chain recombines TRBV2 with TRBJ1-4; TRBD1 is a possible D gene (6 bases). From germline, CDR1 is SNHLY and CDR2 FYNNEI. This CDR3 is 15 amino acids long. Between the trimmed V and J ends, which lost 3 bases and 6 bases, there was a span of 14 bases. In nucleotides, the CDR3 is TGTGCCAGCAGTGAGGGTGCAGGGGCGGATGAAAAACTGTTTTTT. Translated: CASSEGAGADEKLFF.

The rearrangement joins TRBV2 to TRBJ2-2; TRBD2 matches 14 bases. The CDR3 covers 19 residues. Germline CDR1 reads SNHLY; CDR2 reads FYNNEI. V trimming: 4 bases; J trimming: 1 base; junction bases outside the gene matches: 8. The CDR3 loop reads CASSGGLAGAIVNTGELFF. The DNA for the CDR3 is TGTGCCAGCAGTGGGGGACTAGCGGGGGCGATCGTGAACACCGGGGAGCTGTTTTTT.

The CDR3 bases are TGTGCCAGCAGTTACTCTTGGGACACTGGAAACACCATATATTTT. It encodes CASSYSWDTGNTIYF. The chain recombines TRBV6-5 with TRBJ1-3; the D gene is possibly TRBD1 (6 bases). The V gene lost 0 bases and the J gene lost 2 bases, with 8 bases spanning the gap. The CDR3 spans 15 residues. Germline V gene lookup returns CDR1 MNHEY and CDR2 SVGAGI.

The chain recombines TRBV19 with TRBJ2-1; the D call may be TRBD1 or TRBD2 (6 bases each). The CDR3 is 14 amino acids. The V end lost 7 bases, the J end lost 7 bases, and 17 bases lay between the germline ends. Looked up from germline, CDR1 is LNHDA and CDR2 is SQIVND (reference sequence). The CDR3 reads CASKRGAYMNEQFF. The CDR3 nucleotides read TGTGCCAGTAAGAGGGGGGCCTACATGAATGAGCAGTTCTTC.

V and J are TRBV2 and TRBJ1-4; unclear D gene. The germline V gene has CDR1 SNHLY and CDR2 FYNNEI. V lost 4 bases and J 8 bases, leaving 2 bases between the germline ends. CDR3 size: 10 residues. The CDR3 spells CASSAEKLFF. In DNA form, the CDR3 reads TGTGCCAGCAGTGCAGAAAAACTGTTTTTT. The full variable domain, with the rest looked up from reference TRBV2 and TRBJ1-4, is EPEVTQTPSHQVTQMGQEVILRCVPISNHLYFYWYRQILGQKVEFLVSFYNNEISEKSEIFDDQFSVERPDGSNFTLKIRSTKLEDSAMYFCASSAEKLFFGSGTQLSVL.

The genes are TRBV18 and TRBJ1-4; unclear D gene. There are 13 residues in the CDR3. The V gene lost 0 bases and the J gene lost 11 bases, with 10 bases spanning the gap. Germline loops: CDR1 KGHSH, CDR2 LQKENI. CDR3 nucleotides: TGTGCCAGCTCACCACCAGCCGCCGAGAAACTGTTTTTT. Amino acids: CASSPPAAEKLFF.

The CDR3 reads CASSILDSSYGYTF. The CDR3 DNA reads TGTGCCAGCAGCATTTTGGACTCCAGCTATGGCTACACCTTC. The chain uses TRBV5-6 and TRBJ1-2; no firm D call. V lost 4 bases and J lost 4, with 14 bases in between. CDR3 size: 14 residues. Germline V gene lookup returns CDR1 SGHDT and CDR2 YYEEEE.

The CDR3 protein is CSVELYNEQFF. DNA for the CDR3: TGCAGCGTTGAACTATACAATGAGCAGTTCTTC. This chain links TRBV29-1 with TRBJ2-1; no clear D. There are 11 residues in the CDR3. The ends were cut back, 2 bases at V and 4 bases at J, with 3 bases in the middle. CDR1 and CDR2 from the germline V gene are SQVTM and ANQGSEA.

The V and J genes are TRBV27 and TRBJ1-2, with D maybe TRBD1 (6 bases). V was shortened by 3 bases and J by 5 bases, with 10 bases between the two germline ends. The CDR3 length is 13 residues. Germline CDR1 and CDR2: MNHEY and SMNVEV (reference sequence). Written as DNA, the CDR3 is TGTGCCAGCAGTTTGCAGGGGAGTTATGGCTACACCTTC. Its protein product is CASSLQGSYGYTF.

This clone appeared once. This CDR3 reads CASSYTDQWNSPLHF. DNA of the CDR3: TGTGCCAGCAGTTACACAGACCAGTGGAATTCACCCCTCCACTTT. The chain employs TRBV6-5 and TRBJ1-6; D unresolved. The length of the CDR3 is 15 residues. Trimming left V 2 bases short and J 7 bases short, with 12 bases between. From germline, CDR1 is MNHEY and CDR2 SVGAGI.

The V and J genes are TRBV25-1 and TRBJ2-5, with D unresolved. The CDR3 covers 15 residues. Germline CDR1 reads MGHDK; CDR2 reads SYGVNS. V gave up 5 bases and J gave up 0 bases, with 13 bases separating them. CDR3 in amino acids: CASSSYPKDQETQYF. As DNA, the CDR3 is TGTGCCAGCAGTTCTTACCCCAAGGACCAAGAGACCCAGTACTTC.

This chain connects TRBV5-1 to TRBJ1-2, with D possibly matching TRBD1 (6 bases). The ends were cut back, 4 bases at V and 1 base at J, with 11 bases in the middle. Germline loops: CDR1 SGHRS, CDR2 YFSETQ. CDR3 size: 14 residues. The chain's CDR3 is CASSATGNNYGYTF. The DNA of the CDR3 is TGCGCCAGCAGCGCTACAGGGAATAACTATGGCTACACCTTC.

The rearrangement uses TRBV7-9 and TRBJ2-2; unclear D gene. Trimming pared 4 bases from V and 4 bases from J, leaving 10 bases between. Germline assignment: CDR1 SEHNR and CDR2 FQNEAQ (reference sequence). The CDR3 spans 14 residues. The CDR3 DNA follows: TGTGCCAGCAGCTCCCCATTAGGCACCGGGGAGCTGTTTTTT. Translated, it gives CASSSPLGTGELFF.

The rearrangement uses TRBV19 and TRBJ1-3; D is perhaps TRBD1 (5 bases). The germline CDR1 and CDR2 sequences are LNHDA and SQIVND (reference sequence). Trimming removed 5 bases at V and 1 base at J, with 9 bases between. CDR3 length equals 14 residues. CDR3 protein: CASSEQASGNTIYF. The CDR3 nucleotides read TGTGCCAGTAGTGAACAGGCGTCTGGAAACACCATATATTTT.

The chain uses TRBV7-9 and TRBJ2-3; tentatively, D is TRBD1 (7 bases). Trimming cost V 6 bases and J 1 base, with 11 bases left between them. Germline CDR1 reads SEHNR; CDR2 reads FQNEAQ (reference sequence). The CDR3 extends over 14 amino acids. CDR3 protein: CASRGRGGTDTQYF. The CDR3 DNA is TGTGCCAGCAGAGGCAGGGGGGGCACAGATACGCAGTATTTT.

This chain connects TRBV18 to TRBJ1-3, with D uncertain. This CDR3 has 19 amino acids. Germline values: CDR1 KGHSH, CDR2 LQKENI. V shed 3 bases and J shed 4 bases, with 25 bases lying between them. CDR3 residues: CASSPRGSLTPRGGNTIYF. In nucleotides, the CDR3 is TGTGCCAGCTCACCTCGAGGTTCCTTGACTCCCCGTGGCGGAAACACCATATATTTT. The whole variable domain, remainder taken from reference TRBV18 and TRBJ1-3, is NAGVMQNPRHLVRRRGQEARLRCSPMKGHSHVYWYRQLPEEGLKFMVYLQKENIIDESGMPKERFSAEFPKEGPSILRIQQVVRGDSAAYFCASSPRGSLTPRGGNTIYFGEGSWLTVV.

Turning to this clone: Different DNA sequences within this sample yield the same CDR3. For the CDR3, the DNA is TGTGCCAGCAGCAGGGGCGGACAGCCCCAGCATTTT. Its translation: CASSRGGQPQHF. The chain carries TRBV7-9 and TRBJ1-5, with D tentatively TRBD1 (5 bases). Trimming removed 5 bases from V and 7 bases from J, with 9 bases in between. This CDR3 has 12 amino acids. Germline V gene data show CDR1 as SEHNR and CDR2 as FQNEAQ (reference sequence).

The rearrangement joins TRBV27 to TRBJ1-2; TRBD1 might be the D (6 bases). This CDR3 is built from 14 residues. The V end lost 4 bases, the J end lost 1 base, and 10 bases lay between the germline ends. Germline V gives CDR1 MNHEY, CDR2 SMNVEV (reference sequence). The CDR3 is CASSSGQNNYGYTF. The CDR3 DNA follows: TGTGCCAGCAGTTCCGGACAGAATAACTATGGCTACACCTTC.